Listed here is a single T cell receptor (beta chain). A Seattle source enrolled patients during active infection and followed them longitudinally. Trimming at V came to 6 bases and at J to 7 bases, leaving 10 bases not matched to a gene. Germline-derived CDR1 and CDR2 are MDHEN and SYDVKM. This CDR3 spans 14 amino acids. This entry is derived from a study of blood T cell repertoires in COVID-19. On the study more broadly: Sites across the United States, Italy and Spain contributed samples from acute and convalescent COVID-19. PBMCs, B-cell-depleted T cells, or T cells provided the cDNA or gDNA that made up the material.

As processed by the authors: Estimated nucleated cell counts came from reference gene primer amplification. Profiled with immunoSEQ multiplex PCR; TCRdb holds only in-frame clones, not every one. That table is the source of V, J and clone size, and D and trimming were worked out from the DNA. The sample yields about 150,000 clones, approximately 85% seen once. The sample comprised peripheral blood. The chain is built from TRBV28 and TRBJ1-1; 8 bases align to TRBD1. The TCR originated in a man between 60 and 75 years old with COVID-19, enrolled during active disease. The CDR3 nucleotides are TGTGCCAGCAGCCGACAACAGGGGGGTGGTGAAGCTTTCTTT. It yields the protein CASSRQQGGGEAFF.